Here is one T cell receptor (beta chain) with its context. The data originate from a study of blood T cell repertoires in COVID-19. V was pared by 3 bases and J by 11 bases, with 19 bases between. Germline lookup yields CDR1 MNHNS and CDR2 SASEGT. The CDR3 contains 14 residues. Sequencing used immunoSEQ multiplex PCR; TCRdb keeps in-frame clones, though not all of them. The top ten hold about 8% of the sample, which has some 250,000 clones, around 85% seen once. This clonotype was obtained from a woman older than 75 with acute or convalescent COVID-19. This rearrangement joins TRBV6-1 to TRBJ1-1; perhaps TRBD1 as D (5 bases). Material for sequencing was peripheral blood. The CDR3 DNA reads as TGTGCCAGCAGTGATGGGGACGGAGTACGGGAGGCTTTCTTT. It encodes CASSDGDGVREAFF.